This TCR beta chain was identified during a study of blood T cells in healthy people across ages. A sample-barcoded 5' primer and a J-beta primer mix were used in a second PCR of roughly 7 to 11 cycles. Per sample, CDR3-containing paired-end reads numbered at least 2.5 million. TCRdb re-derived calls from the 5' RACE reads in MiXCR, one entry per CDR3 protein. The table shows 1,500,000 or so distinct CDR3 sequences, with 40% to 45% occurring only once. The CDR3 totals 14 residues. The origin of this receptor is a young woman in good health. This rearrangement joins TRBV12-3 or TRBV12-4 to TRBJ2-4, with no clear D. The J call is in doubt because the DNA end fits TRBJ2-5 better. The sequenced material came from blood. CDR3 in amino acids: CARVGAPGQETQYF. The DNA for the CDR3 is TGTGCCAGGGTCGGTGCCCCAGGCCAAGAGACCCAGTACTTC.